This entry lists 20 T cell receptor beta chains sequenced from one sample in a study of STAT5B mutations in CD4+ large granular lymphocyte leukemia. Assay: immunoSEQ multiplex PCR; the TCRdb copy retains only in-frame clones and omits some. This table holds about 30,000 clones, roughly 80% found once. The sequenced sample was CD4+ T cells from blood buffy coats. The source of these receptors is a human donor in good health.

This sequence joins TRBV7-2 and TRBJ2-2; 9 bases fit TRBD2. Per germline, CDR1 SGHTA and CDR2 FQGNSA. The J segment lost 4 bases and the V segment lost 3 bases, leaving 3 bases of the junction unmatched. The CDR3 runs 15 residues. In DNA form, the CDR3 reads TGTGCCAGCAGCTTTAGGCGGGGGGGCACCGGGGAGCTGTTTTTT. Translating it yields CASSFRRGGTGELFF.

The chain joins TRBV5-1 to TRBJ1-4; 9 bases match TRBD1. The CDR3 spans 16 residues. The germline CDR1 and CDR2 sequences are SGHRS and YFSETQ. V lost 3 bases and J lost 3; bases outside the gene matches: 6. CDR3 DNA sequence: TGCGCCAGCAGCTGGACAGGGGCGACTTCTAATGAAAAACTGTTTTTT. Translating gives CASSWTGATSNEKLFF.

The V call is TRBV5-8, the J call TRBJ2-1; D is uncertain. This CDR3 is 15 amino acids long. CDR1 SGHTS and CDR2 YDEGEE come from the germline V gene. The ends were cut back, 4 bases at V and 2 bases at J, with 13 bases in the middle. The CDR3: CASSLTGFTYNEQFF. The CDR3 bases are TGTGCCAGCAGCCTAACCGGGTTTACCTACAATGAGCAGTTCTTC.

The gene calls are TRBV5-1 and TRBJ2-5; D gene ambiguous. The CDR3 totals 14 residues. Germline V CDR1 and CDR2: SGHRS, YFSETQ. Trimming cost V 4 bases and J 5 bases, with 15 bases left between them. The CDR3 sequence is CASSPRPIPETQYF. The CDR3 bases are TGCGCCAGCAGCCCACGACCCATTCCGGAGACCCAGTACTTC.

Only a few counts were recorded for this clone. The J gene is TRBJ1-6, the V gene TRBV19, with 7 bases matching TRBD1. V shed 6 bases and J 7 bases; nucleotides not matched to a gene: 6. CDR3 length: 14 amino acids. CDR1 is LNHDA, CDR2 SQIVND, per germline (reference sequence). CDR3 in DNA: TGTGCCAGTAGGCCGACAGGGTTGAATTCACCCCTCCACTTT. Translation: CASRPTGLNSPLHF.

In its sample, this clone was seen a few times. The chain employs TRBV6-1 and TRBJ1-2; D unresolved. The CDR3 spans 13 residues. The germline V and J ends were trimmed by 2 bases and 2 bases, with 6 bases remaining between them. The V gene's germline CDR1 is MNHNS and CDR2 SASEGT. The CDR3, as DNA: TGTGCCAGCAGTGAACGAAAAAACTATGGCTACACCTTC. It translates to CASSERKNYGYTF.

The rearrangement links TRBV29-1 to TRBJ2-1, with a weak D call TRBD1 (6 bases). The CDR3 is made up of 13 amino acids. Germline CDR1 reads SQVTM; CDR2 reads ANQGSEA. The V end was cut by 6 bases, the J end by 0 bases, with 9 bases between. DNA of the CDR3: TGCAGCGTACAGGGCGACTCCTACAATGAGCAGTTCTTC. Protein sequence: CSVQGDSYNEQFF.

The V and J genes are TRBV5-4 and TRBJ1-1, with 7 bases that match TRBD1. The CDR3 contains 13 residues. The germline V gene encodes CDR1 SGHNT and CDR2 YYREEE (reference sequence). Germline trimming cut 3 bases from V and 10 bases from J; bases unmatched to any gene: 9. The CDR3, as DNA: TGTGCCAGCAGCTCTACAGGGGCCGGGGGAGCTTTCTTT. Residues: CASSSTGAGGAFF.

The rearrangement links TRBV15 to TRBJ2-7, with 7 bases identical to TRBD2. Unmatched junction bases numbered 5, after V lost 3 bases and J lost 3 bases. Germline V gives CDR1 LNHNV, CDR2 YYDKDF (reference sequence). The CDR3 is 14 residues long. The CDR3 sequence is CATSSGGSVYEQYF. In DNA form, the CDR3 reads TGTGCCACCAGCAGCGGGGGGTCGGTCTACGAGCAGTACTTC.

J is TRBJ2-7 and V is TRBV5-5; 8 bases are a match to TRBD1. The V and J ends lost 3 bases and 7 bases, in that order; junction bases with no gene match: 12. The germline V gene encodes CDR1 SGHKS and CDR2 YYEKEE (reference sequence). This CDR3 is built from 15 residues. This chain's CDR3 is CASSWGGRGRGEQYF. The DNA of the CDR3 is TGTGCCAGCAGCTGGGGCGGCAGGGGGCGAGGGGAGCAGTACTTC.

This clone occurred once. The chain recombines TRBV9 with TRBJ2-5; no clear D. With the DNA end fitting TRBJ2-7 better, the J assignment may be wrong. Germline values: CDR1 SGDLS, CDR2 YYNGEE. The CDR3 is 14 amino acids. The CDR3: CASSPETWGYEQYF. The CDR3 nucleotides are TGTGCCAGCAGCCCGGAGACATGGGGCTACGAGCAGTACTTC.

CDR3 residues: CASSPGQGQETQYF. The CDR3 region has the DNA TGCGCCAGCAGCCCTGGACAGGGGCAAGAGACCCAGTACTTC. V and J are TRBV4-1 and TRBJ2-5; TRBD1 aligns across 9 bases. The CDR3 is 14 residues long. Germline CDR1 and CDR2: MGHRA and YSYEKL. The ends lost 4 bases at V and 2 bases at J; junction bases unmatched: 2.

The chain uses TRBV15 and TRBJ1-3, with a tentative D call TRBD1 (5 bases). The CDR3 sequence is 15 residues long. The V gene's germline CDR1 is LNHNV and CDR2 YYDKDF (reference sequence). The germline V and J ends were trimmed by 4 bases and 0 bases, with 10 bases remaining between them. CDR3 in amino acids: CATSNDRSSGNTIYF. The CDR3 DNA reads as TGTGCCACCAGCAACGACAGAAGCTCTGGAAACACCATATATTTT.

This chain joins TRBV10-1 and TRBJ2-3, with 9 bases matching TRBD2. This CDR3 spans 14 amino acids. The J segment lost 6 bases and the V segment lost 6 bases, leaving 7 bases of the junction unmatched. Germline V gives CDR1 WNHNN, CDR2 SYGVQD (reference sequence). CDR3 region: CASRSSGSGDTQYF. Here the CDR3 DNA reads TGCGCCAGCAGGAGTAGCGGGAGTGGTGATACGCAGTATTTT.

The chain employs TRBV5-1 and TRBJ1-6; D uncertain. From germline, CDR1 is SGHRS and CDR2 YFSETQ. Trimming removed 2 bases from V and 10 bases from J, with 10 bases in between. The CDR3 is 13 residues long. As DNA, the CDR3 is TGCGCCAGCAGCTTAAGTGTATCCTCACCCCTCCACTTT. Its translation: CASSLSVSSPLHF.

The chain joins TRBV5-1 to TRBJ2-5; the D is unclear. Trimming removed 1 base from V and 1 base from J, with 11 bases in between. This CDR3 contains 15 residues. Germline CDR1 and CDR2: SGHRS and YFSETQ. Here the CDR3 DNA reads TGCGCCAGCAGCTTGAATCACCCAATCCAAGAGACCCAGTACTTC. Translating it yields CASSLNHPIQETQYF.

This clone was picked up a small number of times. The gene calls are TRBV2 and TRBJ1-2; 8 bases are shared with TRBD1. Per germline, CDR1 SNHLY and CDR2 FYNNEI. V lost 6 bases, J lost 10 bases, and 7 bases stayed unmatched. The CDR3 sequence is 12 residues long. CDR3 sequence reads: CASRMDRADYTF. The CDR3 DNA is TGTGCCAGCAGAATGGACAGGGCTGACTACACCTTC.

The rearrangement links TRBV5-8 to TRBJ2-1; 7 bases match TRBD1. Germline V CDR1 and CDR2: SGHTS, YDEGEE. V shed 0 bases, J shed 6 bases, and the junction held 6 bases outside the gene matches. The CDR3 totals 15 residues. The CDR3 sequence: CASSLGQGVVNEQFF. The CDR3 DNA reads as TGTGCCAGCAGCTTGGGACAGGGTGTAGTCAATGAGCAGTTCTTC.

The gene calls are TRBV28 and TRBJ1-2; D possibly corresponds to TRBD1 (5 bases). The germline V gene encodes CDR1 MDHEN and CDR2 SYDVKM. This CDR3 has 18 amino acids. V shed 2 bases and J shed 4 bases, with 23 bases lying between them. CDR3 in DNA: TGTGCCAGCAGTTTAACGGCCGTCGTCGGGGCCCGAAGCTATGGCTACACCTTC. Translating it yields CASSLTAVVGARSYGYTF.

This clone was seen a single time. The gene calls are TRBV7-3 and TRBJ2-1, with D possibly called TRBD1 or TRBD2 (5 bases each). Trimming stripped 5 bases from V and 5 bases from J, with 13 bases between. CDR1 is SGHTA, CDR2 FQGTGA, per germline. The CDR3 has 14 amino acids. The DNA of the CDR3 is TGTGCCAGCAGCGGCCCGGGACGAAACAATGAGCAGTTCTTC. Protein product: CASSGPGRNNEQFF.